Below, 11 T cell receptor beta chains from the same sample are listed, as sequenced in a study of CD8+ T cells in alopecia areata. The authors extracted RNA and reverse transcribed it into cDNA as the sequencing template. Generated by immunoSEQ multiplex PCR, the TCRdb table keeps only in-frame clones and is missing some. This sample has tens of thousands of clones, with around 97% found just once. This specimen was CD8+ T cells sorted from blood, taken at week 0. These receptors originate from a human donor with alopecia areata.

V gene TRBV18 combines with J gene TRBJ2-7; TRBD1 matches 11 bases. The V segment lost 6 bases and the J segment 6 bases; nucleotides outside the gene matches: 7. Per the germline V gene, CDR1 is KGHSH and CDR2 is LQKENI. The CDR3 has 14 residues. The CDR3 DNA is TGTGCCAGCTCCCTGGACAGGGGGCACCCCGAGCAGTACTTC. Translation gives CASSLDRGHPEQYF.

The chain couples TRBV4-3 to TRBJ1-1; D gene unclear. Between the trimmed V and J ends, which lost 0 bases and 1 base, there was a span of 9 bases. CDR1 and CDR2 (germline): LGHNA, YSLEER. The CDR3 has 15 residues. The CDR3 nucleotides read TGCGCCAGCAGCCAAGATCGTGGAGCGAACACTGAAGCTTTCTTT. Amino acid sequence: CASSQDRGANTEAFF.

The chain joins TRBV7-2 to TRBJ2-3; D tentatively fits TRBD1 or TRBD2 (5 bases each). The CDR3 is 17 amino acids. The V and J ends lost 5 bases and 1 base respectively, with 19 bases between them. CDR1 is SGHTA and CDR2 is FQGNSA in the germline V gene. CDR3 DNA sequence: TGTGCCAGCAGCCTTCCAGGTGGGGCCGGGGGCACAGATACGCAGTATTTT. This codes for CASSLPGGAGGTDTQYF. Full variable domain (missing parts from reference TRBV7-2 and TRBJ2-3): GAGVSQSPSNKVTEKGKDVELRCDPISGHTALYWYRQSLGQGLEFLIYFQGNSAPDKSGLPSDRFSAERTGGSVSTLTIQRTQQEDSAVYLCASSLPGGAGGTDTQYFGPGTRLTVL.

The J gene is TRBJ2-7, the V gene TRBV11-2; 8 bases align to TRBD1. V lost 5 bases, J lost 3 bases, and 3 bases stayed unmatched. The CDR3 is 13 residues long. CDR1 is SGHAT, CDR2 FQNNGV, per germline. The CDR3 region is CASSVGTGYEQYF. CDR3 sequence (DNA): TGTGCCAGCAGCGTTGGGACAGGCTACGAGCAGTACTTC.

V gene TRBV5-1 combines with J gene TRBJ2-5, with D maybe TRBD1 (5 bases). This CDR3 has 15 amino acids. V was shortened by 0 bases and J by 1 base, with 10 bases between the two germline ends. CDR1 is SGHRS and CDR2 is YFSETQ in the germline V gene. CDR3 sequence (DNA): TGCGCCAGCAGCTTGGATGGGGCTCCCCAAGAGACCCAGTACTTC. Amino acid sequence: CASSLDGAPQETQYF. Using reference TRBV5-1 and TRBJ2-5 for the parts outside the CDR3, the full variable domain is KAGVTQTPRYLIKTRGQQVTLSCSPISGHRSVSWYQQTPGQGLQFLFEYFSETQRNKGNFPGRFSGRQFSNSRSEMNVSTLELGDSALYLCASSLDGAPQETQYFGPGTRLLVL.

This clone has just one count. J is TRBJ2-7 and V is TRBV4-1; TRBD1 might be the D (6 bases). Between the trimmed V and J ends, which lost 1 base and 4 bases, there was a span of 8 bases. Germline values: CDR1 MGHRA, CDR2 YSYEKL. The CDR3 has 13 residues. The CDR3 DNA sequence: TGCGCCAGCAGCCAAGCAGGGGAATACGAGCAGTACTTC. Its protein product is CASSQAGEYEQYF.

This clone appeared a single time. The chain links TRBV9 to TRBJ2-1; D is perhaps TRBD1 or TRBD2 (6 bases each). V lost 0 bases and J lost 8, with 12 bases in between. The CDR3 is 14 amino acids. Germline V gene lookup returns CDR1 SGDLS and CDR2 YYNGEE. The CDR3 protein is CASSVVSGAYEQFF. The CDR3 DNA sequence: TGTGCCAGCAGCGTAGTATCGGGGGCTTATGAGCAGTTCTTC.

The V and J genes are TRBV4-2 and TRBJ2-7, with D unclear. Trimming left V 0 bases short and J 7 bases short, with 16 bases between. The length of the CDR3 is 15 residues. CDR1 and CDR2 (germline): LGHNA, YNFKEQ. The CDR3 reads CASSQDRQALREQYF. As DNA, the CDR3 is TGTGCCAGCAGCCAAGACAGGCAGGCCCTCAGGGAGCAGTACTTC.

This sequence joins TRBV2 and TRBJ2-7; D gene unclear. Germline CDR1 is SNHLY and CDR2 is FYNNEI. The CDR3 sequence is 12 residues long. V was pared by 7 bases and J by 2 bases, with 9 bases between. DNA of the CDR3: TGTGCCAGCACCTCAGACACCTACGAGCAGTACTTC. As protein: CASTSDTYEQYF.

The rearrangement joins TRBV4-1 to TRBJ1-4; no clear D gene. V lost 0 bases, J lost 8 bases, and 10 bases lay in between. This CDR3 is built from 14 residues. Germline-derived CDR1 and CDR2 are MGHRA and YSYEKL. CDR3 residues: CASSQDPKLEKLFF. The DNA for the CDR3 is TGCGCCAGCAGCCAAGACCCCAAGCTGGAAAAACTGTTTTTT.

This sequence joins TRBV21-1 and TRBJ2-1; TRBD2 is the table's D call, not checked against the DNA. TRBV21-1 is marked as a pseudogene. This CDR3 has 14 amino acids. CDR3 amino acids: CASSKDTRNNEQFF. The DNA of the CDR3 is TGTGCCAGCAGCAAAGACACGCGGAACAATGAGCAGTTCTTC.